This T cell receptor (beta chain) was recovered during a study of cytomegalovirus exposure and HLA in healthy donors. The CDR3 extends over 14 amino acids. Germline V CDR1 and CDR2: MDHEN, SYDVKM. Trimming pared 6 bases from V and 6 bases from J, leaving 18 bases between. The PCR used 60 Vbeta and 13 Jbeta primers. Method: immunoSEQ multiplex PCR; TCRdb's copy keeps in-frame clones and lacks some. The sample carries 120,000 to 150,000 clones, 82% recorded once. The chain employs TRBV28 and TRBJ2-7, with D possibly TRBD1 on 5 matching bases. The sequence was collected from a man aged 18 to 30 in good health and CMV-seropositive. The source material was PBMCs. CDR3 loop: CASSSSQGVGEQYF. The CDR3 coding sequence is TGTGCCAGCAGCTCGTCCCAGGGTGTCGGCGAGCAGTACTTC.